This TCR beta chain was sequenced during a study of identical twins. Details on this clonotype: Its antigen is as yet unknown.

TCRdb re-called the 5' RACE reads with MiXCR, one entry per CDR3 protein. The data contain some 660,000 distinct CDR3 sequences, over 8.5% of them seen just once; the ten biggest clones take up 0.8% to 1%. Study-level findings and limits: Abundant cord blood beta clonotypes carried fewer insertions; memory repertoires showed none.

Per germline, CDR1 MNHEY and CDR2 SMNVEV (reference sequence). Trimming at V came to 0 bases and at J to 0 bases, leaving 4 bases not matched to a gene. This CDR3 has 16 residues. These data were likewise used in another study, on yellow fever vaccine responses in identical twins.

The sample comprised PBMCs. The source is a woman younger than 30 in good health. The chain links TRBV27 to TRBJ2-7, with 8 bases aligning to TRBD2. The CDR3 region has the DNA TGTGCCAGCAGTTTATCCGGCGGGGGGAGCTCCTACGAGCAGTACTTC. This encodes CASSLSGGGSSYEQYF.